Listed below are T cell receptor beta chains from one sample, sequenced in a study of blood T cell repertoires in COVID-19. Some clones are missing from TCRdb's copy, which holds only in-frame ones; the method was immunoSEQ multiplex PCR. Of approximately 250,000 clones listed, around 80% are singletons. The source material was PBMCs or T cells enriched from blood (not recorded which). All receptors come from a middle-aged man who had recovered from COVID-19. CDR3s include the opening cysteine and the closing phenylalanine or tryptophan. Each record gives: V gene, J gene, D gene, clone size, CDR3 DNA, CDR3 protein. The D gene is left open where the match is weak. Clone sizes are given selectively: once, few, many, or a class where the clone is expanded.

v_call: TRBV7-9
j_call: TRBJ2-3
d_call: .
clone_size: .
cdr3_nt: TGTGCCAGCAGCTTCCCTAGCACAGATACGCAGTATTTT
cdr3_aa: CASSFPSTDTQYF

v_call: TRBV27
j_call: TRBJ2-7
d_call: TRBD2
clone_size: .
cdr3_nt: TGTGCCAGTGGACTAGCCGGGTACGAGCAGTACTTC
cdr3_aa: CASGLAGYEQYF

v_call: TRBV4-1
j_call: TRBJ1-5
d_call: TRBD1
clone_size: .
cdr3_nt: TGCGCCAGCAGCCAAAAACGGACAGGGAATCAGCCCCAGCATTTT
cdr3_aa: CASSQKRTGNQPQHF

v_call: TRBV7-2
j_call: TRBJ2-3
d_call: .
clone_size: .
cdr3_nt: TGTGCCAGCAGCTCCCTAGGGAGGACCACTAGCACAGATACGCAGTATTTT
cdr3_aa: CASSSLGRTTSTDTQYF

v_call: TRBV6-5
j_call: TRBJ1-1
d_call: TRBD1
clone_size: once
cdr3_nt: TGTGCCAGCGCAAGGGACAGGGGGAACACTGAAGCTTTCTTT
cdr3_aa: CASARDRGNTEAFF

v_call: TRBV30
j_call: TRBJ1-1
d_call: .
clone_size: once
cdr3_nt: TGTGCCTGGAGGGGCAGTATGAACACTGAAGCTTTCTTT
cdr3_aa: CAWRGSMNTEAFF

v_call: TRBV7-3
j_call: TRBJ2-5
d_call: TRBD2
clone_size: .
cdr3_nt: TGTGCCAGCAGCCTAAGCGGGGGGGCCTGGGAGACCCAGTACTTC
cdr3_aa: CASSLSGGAWETQYF

v_call: TRBV9
j_call: TRBJ1-1
d_call: .
clone_size: .
cdr3_nt: TGTGCCAGCAGCACCCACGGACAGAGCGAAGCTTTCTTT
cdr3_aa: CASSTHGQSEAFF

v_call: TRBV18
j_call: TRBJ2-1
d_call: .
clone_size: .
cdr3_nt: TGTGCCAGCCCCGGGAATGCTAACACTGAGCAGTTCTTC
cdr3_aa: CASPGNANTEQFF

v_call: TRBV7-9
j_call: TRBJ1-4
d_call: TRBD1
clone_size: .
cdr3_nt: TGTGCCAGCAGTTTTGGGACAGGGTATGGGAAACTGTTTTTT
cdr3_aa: CASSFGTGYGKLFF

v_call: TRBV7-2
j_call: TRBJ1-4
d_call: .
clone_size: .
cdr3_nt: TGTGCCAGCAGGCGGGGGGCCTCTAATGAAAAACTGTTTTTT
cdr3_aa: CASRRGASNEKLFF

v_call: TRBV5-1
j_call: TRBJ1-6
d_call: .
clone_size: .
cdr3_nt: TGCGCCAGCAGCCCTTCGGGCCCGGGGTTTTCACCCCTCCACTTT
cdr3_aa: CASSPSGPGFSPLHF

v_call: TRBV3-1/TRBV3-2
j_call: TRBJ1-6
d_call: .
clone_size: .
cdr3_nt: TGTGCCAGCAGCCAAGAGGAGACGACCCACTTT
cdr3_aa: CASSQEETTHF

v_call: TRBV5-1
j_call: TRBJ1-4
d_call: TRBD1
clone_size: .
cdr3_nt: TGCGCCACCTCGCTGGGGACAGGAAATGAAAAACTGTTTTTT
cdr3_aa: CATSLGTGNEKLFF